The clone carrying this T cell receptor beta chain was observed a handful of times. Its cognate antigen is unknown. This record comes from a study of beta chain features in type 1 diabetes. Study summary: Sorted cell examination encompassed 100,000,000 or so cells across all samples.

Study-wide findings and caveats: Among all four CD4+ subsets, Type 1 diabetes patients had TCRB CDR3s that were moderately but significantly shorter.

There are 13 residues in the CDR3. Unmatched junction bases numbered 8, after V lost 7 bases and J lost 6 bases. In germline, CDR1 is WSHSY, CDR2 SAAADI. Sorting gave populations that all exceeded 95% purity. All of the isolated RNA was reverse transcribed, so expressed TCRB transcripts were sequenced. The method was immunoSEQ multiplex PCR; TCRdb's version includes in-frame clones alone and lacks a portion of them. The repertoire has fewer than 400,000 clones, approximately 9.7% of them found once; the top ten carry about 1%. The chain employs TRBV10-2 and TRBJ2-7, with TRBD1 identical over 8 bases. The sequenced material came from central memory CD4+ T cells from blood. This clonotype was obtained from a man younger than 40 with type 1 diabetes. CDR3 in amino acids: CASTLTGESEQYF. CDR3 sequence (DNA): TGCGCCAGCACTTTGACAGGGGAAAGCGAGCAGTACTTC.